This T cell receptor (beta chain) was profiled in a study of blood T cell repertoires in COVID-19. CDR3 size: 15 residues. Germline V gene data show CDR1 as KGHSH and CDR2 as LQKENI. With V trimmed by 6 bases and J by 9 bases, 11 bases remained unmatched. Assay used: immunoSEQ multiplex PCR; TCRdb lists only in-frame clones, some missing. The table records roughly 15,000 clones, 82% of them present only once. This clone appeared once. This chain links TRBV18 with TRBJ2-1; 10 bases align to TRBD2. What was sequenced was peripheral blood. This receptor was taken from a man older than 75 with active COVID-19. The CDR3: CASSKREGILSEQFF. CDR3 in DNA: TGTGCCAGCTCGAAGCGGGAGGGGATACTAAGTGAGCAGTTCTTC.